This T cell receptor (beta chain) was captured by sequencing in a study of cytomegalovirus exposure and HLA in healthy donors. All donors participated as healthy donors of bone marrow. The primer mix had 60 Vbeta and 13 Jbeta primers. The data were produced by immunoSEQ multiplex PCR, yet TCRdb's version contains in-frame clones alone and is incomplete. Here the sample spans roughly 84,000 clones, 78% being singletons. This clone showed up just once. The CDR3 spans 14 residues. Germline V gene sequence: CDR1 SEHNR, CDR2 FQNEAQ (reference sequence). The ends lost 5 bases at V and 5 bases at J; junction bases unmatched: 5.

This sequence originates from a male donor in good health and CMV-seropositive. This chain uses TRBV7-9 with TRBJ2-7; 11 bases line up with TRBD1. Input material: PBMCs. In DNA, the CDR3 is TGTGCCAGCAGCCCGGGACAGGGGGTGGACGAGCAGTACTTC. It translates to CASSPGQGVDEQYF.